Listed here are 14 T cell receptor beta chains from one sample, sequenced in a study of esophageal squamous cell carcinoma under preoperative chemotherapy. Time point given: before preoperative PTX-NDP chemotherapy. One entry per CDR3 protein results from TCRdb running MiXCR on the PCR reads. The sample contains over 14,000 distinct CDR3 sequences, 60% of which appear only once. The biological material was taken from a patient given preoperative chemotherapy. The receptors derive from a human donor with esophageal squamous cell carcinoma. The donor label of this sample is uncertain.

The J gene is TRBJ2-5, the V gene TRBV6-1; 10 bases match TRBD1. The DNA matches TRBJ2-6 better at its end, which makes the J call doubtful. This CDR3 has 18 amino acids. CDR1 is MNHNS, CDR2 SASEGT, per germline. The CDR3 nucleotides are TGTGCCAGCAGTGGCCGGGACAGGGGAGGATCTGGGGCCAACGTCCTGACTTTC. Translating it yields CASSGRDRGGSGANVLTF.

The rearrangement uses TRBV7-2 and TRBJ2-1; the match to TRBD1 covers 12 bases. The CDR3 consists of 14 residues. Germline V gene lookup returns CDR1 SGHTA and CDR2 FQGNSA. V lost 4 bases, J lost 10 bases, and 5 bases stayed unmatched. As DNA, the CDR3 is TGTGCCAGCAGCTGGGACAGGGGGCAATACGAGCAGTTCTTC. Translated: CASSWDRGQYEQFF.

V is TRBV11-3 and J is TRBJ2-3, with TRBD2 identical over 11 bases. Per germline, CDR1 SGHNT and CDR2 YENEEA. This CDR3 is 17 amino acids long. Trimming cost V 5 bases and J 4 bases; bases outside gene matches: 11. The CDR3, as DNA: TGTGCCAGCAGCACCAGCCGCCTAGCGGGAGGTGCAGATACGCAGTATTTT. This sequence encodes CASSTSRLAGGADTQYF. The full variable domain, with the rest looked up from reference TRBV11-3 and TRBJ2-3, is EAGVVQSPRYKIIEKKQPVAFWCNPISGHNTLYWYLQNLGQGPELLIRYENEEAVDDSQLPKDRFSAERLKGVDSTLKIQPAELGDSAVYLCASSTSRLAGGADTQYFGPGTRLTVL.

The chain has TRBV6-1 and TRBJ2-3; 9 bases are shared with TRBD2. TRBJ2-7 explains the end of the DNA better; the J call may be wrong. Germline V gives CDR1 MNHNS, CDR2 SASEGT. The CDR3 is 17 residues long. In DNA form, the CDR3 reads TGTGCCAGCAGTGCAAGCGGGGGGCGGTGCGCCAAAGATACGCAGTACTTC. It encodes CASSASGGRCAKDTQYF.

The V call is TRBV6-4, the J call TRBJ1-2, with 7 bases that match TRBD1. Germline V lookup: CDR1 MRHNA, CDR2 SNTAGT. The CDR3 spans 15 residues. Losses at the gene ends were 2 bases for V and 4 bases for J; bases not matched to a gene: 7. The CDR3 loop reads CASSDTGQALYGYTF. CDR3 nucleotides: TGTGCCAGCAGTGACACTGGACAGGCCCTCTATGGCTACACCTTC.

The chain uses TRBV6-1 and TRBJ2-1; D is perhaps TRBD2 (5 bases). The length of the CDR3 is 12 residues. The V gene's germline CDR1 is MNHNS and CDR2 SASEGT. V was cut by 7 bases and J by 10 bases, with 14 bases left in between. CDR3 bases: TGTGCCAGCACGGGGATGGGATACGAGCAGTTCTTC. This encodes CASTGMGYEQFF.

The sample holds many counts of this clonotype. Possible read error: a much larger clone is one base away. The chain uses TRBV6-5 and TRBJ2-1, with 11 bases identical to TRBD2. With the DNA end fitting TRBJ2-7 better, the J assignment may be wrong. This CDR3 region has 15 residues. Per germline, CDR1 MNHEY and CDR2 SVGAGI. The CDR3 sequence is CASSSIAGGYNEQYF. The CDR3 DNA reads TGTGCCAGCAGTTCAATAGCGGGAGGGTACAATGAGCAGTACTTC.

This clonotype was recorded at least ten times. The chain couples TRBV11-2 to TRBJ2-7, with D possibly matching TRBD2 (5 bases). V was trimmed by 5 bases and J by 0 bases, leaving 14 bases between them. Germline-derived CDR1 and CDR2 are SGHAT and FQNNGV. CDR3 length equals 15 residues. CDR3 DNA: TGTGCCAGCAGCCGCGAGTCTAGCTCCTCCTACGAGCAGTACTTC. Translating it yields CASSRESSSSYEQYF.

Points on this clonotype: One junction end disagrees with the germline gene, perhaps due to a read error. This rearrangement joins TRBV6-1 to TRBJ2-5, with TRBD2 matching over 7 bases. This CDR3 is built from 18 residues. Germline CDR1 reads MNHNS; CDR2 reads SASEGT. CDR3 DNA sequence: TGTGCCAGCAGTGAAGCGGGCGGGGGTGGCGGGGCCAAAGATACCCAGTATTTC. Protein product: CASSEAGGGGGAKDTQYF.

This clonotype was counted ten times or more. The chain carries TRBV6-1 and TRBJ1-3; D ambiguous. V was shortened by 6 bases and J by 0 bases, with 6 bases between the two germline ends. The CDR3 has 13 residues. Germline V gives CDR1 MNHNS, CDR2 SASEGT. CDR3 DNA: TGTGCCAGCAGAACCGCCTCTGGAAACACCATATATTTT. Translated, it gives CASRTASGNTIYF.

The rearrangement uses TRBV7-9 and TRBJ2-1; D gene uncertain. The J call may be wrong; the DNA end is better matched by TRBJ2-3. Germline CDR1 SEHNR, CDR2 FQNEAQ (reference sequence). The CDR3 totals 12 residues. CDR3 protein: CVLAVTNDAQYF. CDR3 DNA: TGTGTCCTGGCGGTGACGAACGATGCGCAGTATTTT.

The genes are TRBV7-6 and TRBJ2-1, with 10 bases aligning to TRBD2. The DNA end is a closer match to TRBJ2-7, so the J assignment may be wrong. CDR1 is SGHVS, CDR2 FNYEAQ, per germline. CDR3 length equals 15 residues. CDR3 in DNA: TGTGCCAGCAGCCCTCGGACTAGCGGCAACAATGAGCAGTACTTC. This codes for CASSPRTSGNNEQYF.

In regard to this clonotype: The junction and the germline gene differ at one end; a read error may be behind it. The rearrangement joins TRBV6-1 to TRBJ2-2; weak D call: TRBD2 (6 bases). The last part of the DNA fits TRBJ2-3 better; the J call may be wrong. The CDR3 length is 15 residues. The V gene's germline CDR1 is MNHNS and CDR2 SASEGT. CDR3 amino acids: CASRTGEVNTDAQYF. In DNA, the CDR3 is TGTGCCAGCAGAACCGGGGAGGTGAACACAGATGCGCAGTATTTT.

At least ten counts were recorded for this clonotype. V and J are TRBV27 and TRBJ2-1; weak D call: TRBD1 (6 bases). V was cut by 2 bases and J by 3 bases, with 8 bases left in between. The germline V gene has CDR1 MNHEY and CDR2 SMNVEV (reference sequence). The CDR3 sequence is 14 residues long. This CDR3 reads CASSLGQYYNEQFF. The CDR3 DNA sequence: TGTGCCAGCAGTTTAGGACAGTACTACAATGAGCAGTTCTTC.